A single T cell receptor beta chain is shown here with its context. CDR3 length: 16 amino acids. The V gene's germline CDR1 is LNHNV and CDR2 YYDKDF (reference sequence). Trimming removed 0 bases from V and 7 bases from J; junction bases left unmatched: 7. Recruited during active infection, patients (from Seattle) were subsequently followed longitudinally. The data were obtained in a study of blood T cell repertoires in COVID-19. About the research overall: Italy, Spain and the United States were the sources of the convalescent and acute COVID-19 samples. From T cells, B-cell-depleted T cells, or PBMCs came the material, which was cDNA or gDNA.

Under the authors' procedure: Nucleated cell number was recorded as an estimate derived from reference gene primer amplification. Profiling relied on immunoSEQ multiplex PCR, and the TCRdb table lists in-frame clones only, not all of them. V, J and clone size derive from that table, while D and trimming were established from the DNA sequence. The sample holds 300,000 to 350,000 clones; more than 75% are singletons and the top ten take nearly 6.5%. Sample: peripheral blood. This TCR was sampled from a woman aged 45-59 years with COVID-19, enrolled during active disease. The chain carries TRBV15 and TRBJ1-3; 9 nucleotides agree with TRBD1. This CDR3 reads CATSRDGTGNWNTIYF. In DNA, the CDR3 is TGTGCCACCAGCAGAGATGGGACAGGGAATTGGAACACCATATATTTT. The variable domain in full, with the rest retrieved from reference TRBV15 and TRBJ1-3, is DAMVIQNPRYQVTQFGKPVTLSCSQTLNHNVMYWYQQKSSQAPKLLFHYYDKDFNNEADTPDNFQSRRPNTSFCFLDIRSPGLGDTAMYLCATSRDGTGNWNTIYFGEGSWLTVV.